Following are 9 T cell receptor beta chains from one sample sequenced in a study. Tregs were sorted as CD4+CD25+CD127-/low cells. TCRdb reanalysed the 5' RACE reads using MiXCR and keeps one entry per CDR3 protein. The table shows about 57,000 distinct CDR3 sequences, with 26% occurring only once. The sequencing input was tumor-infiltrating Tregs sorted from the breast tumor. The receptors were sampled from a female donor with breast cancer.

This chain links TRBV3-1 with TRBJ2-7; D assignment may be TRBD1 or TRBD2 (5 bases each). V shed 0 bases and J shed 9 bases, with 18 bases lying between them. Germline V gives CDR1 LGHDT, CDR2 YNNKEL (reference sequence). The CDR3 sequence is 15 residues long. The CDR3 loop reads CASSQDGVRYGGQYF. CDR3 coding DNA: TGTGCCAGCAGCCAAGATGGAGTAAGGTATGGGGGGCAGTACTTC.

The CDR3 sequence is CASSRSGINEKLFF. CDR3 in DNA: TGTGCCAGCAGCCGATCCGGAATTAATGAAAAACTGTTTTTT. V and J are TRBV12-3 or TRBV12-4 and TRBJ1-4; D not certain. The CDR3 spans 14 residues. V was pared by 6 bases and J by 4 bases, with 12 bases between.

This chain links TRBV21-1 with TRBJ1-2; the table names TRBD1, a call not compared with the DNA. TRBV21-1 is an annotated pseudogene. The CDR3 spans 18 residues. The CDR3 loop reads CASSKSRGQGGSIYGYTF. The CDR3 coding sequence is TGTGCCAGCAGCAAATCACGGGGACAGGGAGGATCTATCTATGGCTACACCTTC.

This clonotype was counted between two and nine times. The chain couples TRBV7-2 to TRBJ2-2; 8 nucleotides agree with TRBD2. Germline CDR1 is SGHTA and CDR2 is FQGNSA. J was trimmed by 0 bases and V by 5 bases; bases with no gene match: 2. The CDR3 contains 15 residues. CDR3 region: CASSSGSANTGELFF. The DNA for the CDR3 is TGTGCCAGCAGCAGCGGGAGCGCGAACACCGGGGAGCTGTTTTTT.

This clonotype was seen ten or more times. This rearrangement joins TRBV4-3 to TRBJ1-2; a possible D gene is TRBD1 (6 bases). Germline CDR1 LGHNA, CDR2 YSLEER. This CDR3 has 13 amino acids. V lost 4 bases and J 8 bases, leaving 14 bases between the germline ends. CDR3 in DNA: TGCGCCAGCAGCCCGCAACAGGGTGAAGGCTACACCTTC. It translates to CASSPQQGEGYTF.

This clonotype was observed a few times. This chain uses TRBV4-1 with TRBJ1-5; 8 bases are shared with TRBD1. The CDR3 covers 15 residues. Germline CDR1 is MGHRA and CDR2 is YSYEKL. J was trimmed by 3 bases and V by 5 bases; bases with no gene match: 6. CDR3 DNA sequence: TGCGCCAGCAGCTCGACAGGGGCTACCAATCAGCCCCAGCATTTT. Amino acid sequence: CASSSTGATNQPQHF.

About this clonotype: A much larger clone lies a single base off, so this may be a read error. This chain uses TRBV6-5 with TRBJ1-4; unclear D gene. Germline loops: CDR1 MNHEY, CDR2 SVGAGI. The CDR3 is 13 residues long. CDR3 protein: CASARSGNEKLSF. CDR3 sequence (DNA): TGTGCCAGCGCACGCAGCGGAAATGAAAAACTGTCTTTT.

In this sample, this clonotype turned up once. CDR3 in DNA: TGTGCCACCAATGGGTCAACAAGGGGCAGGGGGTCAGATACGCAGTATTTT. Protein: CATNGSTRGRGSDTQYF. The chain carries TRBV24-1 and TRBJ2-3; TRBD1 matches at 7 bases. V lost 8 bases, J lost 4 bases, and 17 bases stayed unmatched. The CDR3 covers 17 residues. Germline-derived CDR1 and CDR2 are KGHDR and SFDVKD.

This clonotype was counted a few times. V is TRBV6-5 and J is TRBJ1-1; 7 nucleotides match TRBD1. Trimming took 2 bases from V and 8 from J; bases not matched to a gene: 2. The CDR3 sequence is 12 residues long. The germline gives CDR1 MNHEY, CDR2 SVGAGI. Written as DNA, the CDR3 is TGTGCCAGCAGTTACGTACAGGGGGAAGCTTTCTTT. This sequence encodes CASSYVQGEAFF.